A selection of T cell receptor beta chains follows, all from one sample in a study of cytomegalovirus exposure and HLA in healthy donors. Sequenced by immunoSEQ multiplex PCR; TCRdb stores in-frame clones only, minus some. The sample totals about 170,000 clones. Sequencing was performed on PBMCs. The receptors were gathered from a young woman in good health and CMV-seropositive. The CDR3 runs from the conserved cysteine through the conserved F or W. Fields, in order: J gene, D gene, V gene, CDR3 protein. A D gene is named only where the DNA matches it firmly.

>TRBJ2-5|-|TRBV30
CAWSIPTETQYF
>TRBJ1-5|TRBD1|TRBV30
CAWSTGGRDQPQHF
>TRBJ2-7|-|TRBV27
CASSLQGSYEQYF
>TRBJ2-7|TRBD2|TRBV28
CAIPGLSYEQYF
>TRBJ2-5|TRBD2|TRBV5-1
CASSGQAGEETQYF
>TRBJ1-1|TRBD1|TRBV18
CASSPQRQGVVTEAFF
>TRBJ1-3|-|TRBV6-6
CASSYPSVSGNTIYF
>TRBJ2-7|-|TRBV2
CASSEAPRLGTEQYF
>TRBJ2-3|TRBD2|TRBV7-2
CASSGPGEGTQYF
>TRBJ1-4|-|TRBV4-1
CASSQDKLTVNEKLFF
>TRBJ1-2|-|TRBV27
CASSFAGNYGYTF
>-|TRBD2|TRBV28
CASSLESGGKLSYEQYF
>TRBJ2-1|-|TRBV2
CASSPTSYNEQFF
>TRBJ2-3|TRBD2|TRBV7-2
CASSFGTSGGTTDTQYF
>TRBJ1-2|TRBD1|TRBV9
CASSVGPGGYGYTF
>TRBJ2-1|TRBD2|TRBV5-1
CASSQLAGARNEQFF
>TRBJ2-1|-|TRBV11-1
CASSLAGRLEQFF
>TRBJ2-7|TRBD2|TRBV2
CASSVGGGAREQYF
>TRBJ2-5|TRBD1|TRBV9
CASSELQGRQETQYF
>TRBJ1-4|-|TRBV6-1
CASSLRRPNEKLFF
>TRBJ2-3|-|TRBV6-5
CASRELDTQYF
>TRBJ1-2|-|TRBV20-1
CSALRNDGYTF
>TRBJ2-3|TRBD1|TRBV7-2
CASSRQGVSDTQYF
>TRBJ2-1|TRBD2|TRBV6-1
CASSRAGGNEQFF
>TRBJ2-1|TRBD2|TRBV2
CASRRTSGNEQFF
>TRBJ2-3|TRBD2|TRBV4-1
CASSLEAGRGSTDTQYF
>TRBJ2-5|-|TRBV15
CATSRQKRVETQYF
>TRBJ2-1|TRBD1|TRBV27
CASSLQGAPYNEQFF
>TRBJ1-2|-|TRBV30
CAWLQVGDGYTF
>TRBJ2-1|TRBD2|TRBV6-4
CASRAGTSSNEQFF
>TRBJ1-3|-|TRBV30
CAWSGGHSGNTIYF
>TRBJ1-1|-|TRBV10-3
CAISAGNAPTEAFF
>TRBJ2-7|TRBD1|TRBV2
CASSELQGYEQYF
>TRBJ2-3|TRBD2|TRBV5-1
CASSLVQRGAGKYF
>TRBJ1-6|-|TRBV5-1
CASSLDEIGPLHF
>TRBJ2-3|-|TRBV6-6
CASSLFGPRGGDTQYF
>TRBJ2-1|TRBD2|TRBV7-8
CASSQTSGTRFF
>TRBJ2-7|TRBD1|TRBV15
CATSKPGQDYEQYF
>TRBJ2-7|TRBD1|TRBV4-1
CASSHRQGRTGEQYF
>TRBJ1-5|-|TRBV14
CASSPSENSQPQHF
>TRBJ1-4|-|TRBV5-1
CASSLGTGRNEKLFF
>TRBJ2-1|TRBD2|TRBV4-2
CASSISGSFLLDEQFF
>TRBJ2-7|TRBD1|TRBV27
CASSTPGQGMYEQYF
>TRBJ1-2|-|TRBV4-2
CASSPLEGADGYTF
>TRBJ2-7|TRBD2|TRBV6-1
CASSEAASGSWYEQYF
>TRBJ1-4|-|TRBV2
CASLGGPNEKLFF
>TRBJ1-5|-|TRBV18
CASSPQRSNQPQHF
>TRBJ2-5|TRBD2|TRBV4-2
CASSQGSRRGGETQYF
>TRBJ2-3|TRBD1|TRBV11-3
CASSLVQGSTDTQYF
>TRBJ1-6|-|TRBV18
CASSPGANYNSPLHF
>TRBJ2-5|TRBD1|TRBV2
CASSELGTGEETQYF
>TRBJ2-3|TRBD2|TRBV30
CAWSRGGGTDTQYF